This TCR beta chain was retrieved from a study of blood T cell repertoires in COVID-19. Overall study context: The United States, Italy and Spain supplied acute and convalescent COVID-19 samples.

The V gene end was trimmed by 3 bases and the J gene end by 6 bases; junction bases not matched to a gene: 3. From germline, CDR1 is KGHDR and CDR2 SFDVKD. The CDR3 sequence is 14 residues long. As handled by the study authors: Estimation of nucleated cell counts relied on the amplification of reference gene primers. TCRdb's table, derived via immunoSEQ multiplex PCR, lists solely in-frame clones and lacks some. V and J calls and clone size follow that table, whereas D and trimming were derived from the DNA. The table includes just under 65,000 clones, 78% detected once. Sequencing was carried out using peripheral blood. The chain links TRBV24-1 to TRBJ2-3; the match to TRBD2 covers 9 bases. The source of this sequence is a man aged 55 to 70 with COVID-19, enrolled during active disease. The CDR3 DNA sequence: TGTGCCACCAGTGATGGCGGGGGGGCGGATACGCAGTATTTT. It is translated as CATSDGGGADTQYF.